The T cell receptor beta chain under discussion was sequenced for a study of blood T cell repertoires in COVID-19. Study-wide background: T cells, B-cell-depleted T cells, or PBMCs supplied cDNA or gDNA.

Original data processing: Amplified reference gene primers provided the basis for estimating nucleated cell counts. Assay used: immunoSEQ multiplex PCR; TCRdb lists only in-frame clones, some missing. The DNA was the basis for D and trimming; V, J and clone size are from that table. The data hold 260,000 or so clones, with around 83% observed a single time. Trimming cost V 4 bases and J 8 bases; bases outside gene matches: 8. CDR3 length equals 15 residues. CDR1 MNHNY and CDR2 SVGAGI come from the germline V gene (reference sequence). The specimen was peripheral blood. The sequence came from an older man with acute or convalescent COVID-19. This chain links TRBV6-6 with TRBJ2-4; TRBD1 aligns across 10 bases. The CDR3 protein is CASSWGQGKSDIQYF. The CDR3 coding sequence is TGTGCCAGCAGTTGGGGACAGGGGAAATCAGACATTCAGTACTTC.